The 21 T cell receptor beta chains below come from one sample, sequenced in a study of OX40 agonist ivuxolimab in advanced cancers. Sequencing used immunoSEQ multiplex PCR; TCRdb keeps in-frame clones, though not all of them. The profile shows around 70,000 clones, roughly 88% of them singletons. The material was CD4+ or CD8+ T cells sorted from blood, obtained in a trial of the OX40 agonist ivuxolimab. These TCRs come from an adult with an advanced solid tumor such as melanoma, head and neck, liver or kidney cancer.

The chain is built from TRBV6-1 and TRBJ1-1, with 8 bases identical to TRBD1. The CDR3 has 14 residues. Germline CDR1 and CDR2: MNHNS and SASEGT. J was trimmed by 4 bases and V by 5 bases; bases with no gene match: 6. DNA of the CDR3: TGTGCCAGCAGTCCAATGGACAGGGCCACTGAAGCTTTCTTT. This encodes CASSPMDRATEAFF.

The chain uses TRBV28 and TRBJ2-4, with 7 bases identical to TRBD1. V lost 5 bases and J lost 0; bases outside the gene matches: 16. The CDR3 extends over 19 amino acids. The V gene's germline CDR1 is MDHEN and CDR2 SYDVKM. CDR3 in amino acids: CASSERTGEGLEAKNIQYF. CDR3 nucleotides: TGTGCCAGCAGTGAACGGACAGGTGAGGGGTTAGAAGCCAAAAACATTCAGTACTTC.

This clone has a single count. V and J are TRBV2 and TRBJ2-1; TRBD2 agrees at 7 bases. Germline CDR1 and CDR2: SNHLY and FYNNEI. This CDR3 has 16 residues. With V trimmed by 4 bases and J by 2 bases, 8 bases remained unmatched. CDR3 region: CASSGGAGATYNEQFF. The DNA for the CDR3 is TGTGCCAGCAGTGGGGGCGCGGGAGCTACCTACAATGAGCAGTTCTTC.

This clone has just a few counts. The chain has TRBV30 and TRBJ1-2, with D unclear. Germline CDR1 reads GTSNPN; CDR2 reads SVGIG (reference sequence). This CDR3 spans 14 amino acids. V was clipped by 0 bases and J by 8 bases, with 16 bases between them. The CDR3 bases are TGTGCCTGGAGTGTAAGCCCTAGCTCGCAGGGCTACACCTTC. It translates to CAWSVSPSSQGYTF.

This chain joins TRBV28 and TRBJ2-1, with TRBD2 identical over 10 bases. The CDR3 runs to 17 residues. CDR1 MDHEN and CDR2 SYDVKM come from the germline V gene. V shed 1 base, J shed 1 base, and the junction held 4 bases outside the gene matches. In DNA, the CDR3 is TGTGCCAGCAGTTTATTGCTAGCGGGAGTGTCCTACAATGAGCAGTTCTTC. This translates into CASSLLLAGVSYNEQFF.

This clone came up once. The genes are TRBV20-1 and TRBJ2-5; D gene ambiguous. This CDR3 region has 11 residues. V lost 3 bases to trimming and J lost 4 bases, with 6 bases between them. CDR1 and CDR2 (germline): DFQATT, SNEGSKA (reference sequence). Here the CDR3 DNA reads TGCAGTGCTAGCACCCGAGAGACCCAGTACTTC. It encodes CSASTRETQYF.

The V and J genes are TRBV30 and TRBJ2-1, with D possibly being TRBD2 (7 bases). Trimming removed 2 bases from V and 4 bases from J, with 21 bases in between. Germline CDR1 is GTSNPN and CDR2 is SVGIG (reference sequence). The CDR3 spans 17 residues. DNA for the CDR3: TGTGCCTGGAGTTCAGCGGGACACGGGGGAGCTTACAATGAGCAGTTCTTC. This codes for CAWSSAGHGGAYNEQFF.

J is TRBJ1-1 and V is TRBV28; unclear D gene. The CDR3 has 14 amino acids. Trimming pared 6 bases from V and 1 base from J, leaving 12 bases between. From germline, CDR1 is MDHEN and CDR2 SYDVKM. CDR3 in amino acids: CASSRTAPNTEAFF. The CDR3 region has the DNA TGTGCCAGCAGCCGAACCGCACCGAACACTGAAGCTTTCTTT.

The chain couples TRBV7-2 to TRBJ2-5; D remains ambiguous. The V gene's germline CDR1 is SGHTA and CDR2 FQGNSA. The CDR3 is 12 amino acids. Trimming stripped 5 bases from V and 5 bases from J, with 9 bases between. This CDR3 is CASSTSGETQYF. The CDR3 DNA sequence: TGTGCCAGCAGCACCTCTGGGGAGACCCAGTACTTC.

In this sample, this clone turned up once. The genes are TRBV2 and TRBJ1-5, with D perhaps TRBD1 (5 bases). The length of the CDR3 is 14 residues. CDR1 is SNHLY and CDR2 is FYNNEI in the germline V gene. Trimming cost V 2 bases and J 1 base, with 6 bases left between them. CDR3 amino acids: CASSERQSNQPQHF. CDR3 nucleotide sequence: TGTGCCAGCAGTGAAAGACAGAGCAATCAGCCCCAGCATTTT.

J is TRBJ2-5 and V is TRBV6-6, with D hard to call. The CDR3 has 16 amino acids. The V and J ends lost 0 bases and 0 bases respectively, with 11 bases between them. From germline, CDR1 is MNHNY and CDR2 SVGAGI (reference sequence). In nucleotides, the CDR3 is TGTGCCAGCAGTTACTCCCCTGGCCTGTACCAAGAGACCCAGTACTTC. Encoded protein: CASSYSPGLYQETQYF.

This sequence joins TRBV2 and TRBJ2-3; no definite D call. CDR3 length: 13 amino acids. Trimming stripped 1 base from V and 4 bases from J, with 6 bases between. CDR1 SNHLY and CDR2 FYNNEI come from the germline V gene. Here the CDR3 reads CASSEVGSDTQYF. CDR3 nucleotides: TGTGCCAGCAGTGAAGTGGGCTCAGATACGCAGTATTTT.

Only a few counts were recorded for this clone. The CDR3 DNA sequence: TGTGCTAGTGGCCGAGGGACAGACTTTGGCTACACCTTC. This encodes CASGRGTDFGYTF. The genes are TRBV12-5 and TRBJ1-2; TRBD1 matches 7 bases. The V gene end was trimmed by 6 bases and the J gene end by 7 bases; junction bases not matched to a gene: 8. This CDR3 is built from 13 residues. Germline CDR1 reads LGHNT; CDR2 reads FRNRAP.

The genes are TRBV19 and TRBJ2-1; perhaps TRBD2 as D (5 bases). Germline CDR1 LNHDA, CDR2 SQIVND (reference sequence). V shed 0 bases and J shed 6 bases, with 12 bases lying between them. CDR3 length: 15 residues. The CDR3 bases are TGTGCCAGTAGTATAGATCGATCGGGATCCAATGAGCAGTTCTTC. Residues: CASSIDRSGSNEQFF.

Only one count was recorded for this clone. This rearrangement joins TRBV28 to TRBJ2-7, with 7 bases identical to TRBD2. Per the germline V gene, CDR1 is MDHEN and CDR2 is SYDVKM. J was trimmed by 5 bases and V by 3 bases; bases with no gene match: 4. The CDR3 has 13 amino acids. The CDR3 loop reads CASSLNGRNEQYF. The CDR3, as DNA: TGTGCCAGCAGTTTGAACGGGAGGAACGAGCAGTACTTC.

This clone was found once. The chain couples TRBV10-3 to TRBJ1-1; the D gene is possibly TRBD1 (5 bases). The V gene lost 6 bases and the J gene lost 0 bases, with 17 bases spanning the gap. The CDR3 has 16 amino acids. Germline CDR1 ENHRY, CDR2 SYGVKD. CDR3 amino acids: CAIRGLNRGMNTEAFF. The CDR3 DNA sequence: TGTGCCATCAGGGGGCTAAACAGAGGAATGAACACTGAAGCTTTCTTT.

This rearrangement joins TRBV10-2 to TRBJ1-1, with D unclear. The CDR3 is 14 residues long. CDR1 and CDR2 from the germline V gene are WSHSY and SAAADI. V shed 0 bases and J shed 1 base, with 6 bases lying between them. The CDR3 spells CASSESRGNTEAFF. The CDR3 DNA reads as TGCGCCAGCAGTGAGTCCCGCGGGAACACTGAAGCTTTCTTT.

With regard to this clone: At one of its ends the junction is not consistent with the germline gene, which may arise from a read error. In DNA form, the CDR3 reads TGTGCTAGCAGCTCTCGGACTAGCGGGAGGGGACAAGAGACCCAGTACTTC. It codes for CASSSRTSGRGQETQYF. The chain links TRBV7-7 to TRBJ2-5; 15 bases match TRBD2. This CDR3 has 17 amino acids. CDR1 and CDR2 (germline): SSHAT, FNYEAQ (reference sequence). Full variable domain (remainder filled in from reference TRBV7-7 and TRBJ2-5): GAGVSQSPRYKVTKRGQDVTLRCDPISSHATLYWYQQALGQGPEFLTYFNYEAQPDKSGLPSDRFSAERPEGSISTLTIQRTEQRDSAMYRCASSSRTSGRGQETQYFGPGTRLLVL.

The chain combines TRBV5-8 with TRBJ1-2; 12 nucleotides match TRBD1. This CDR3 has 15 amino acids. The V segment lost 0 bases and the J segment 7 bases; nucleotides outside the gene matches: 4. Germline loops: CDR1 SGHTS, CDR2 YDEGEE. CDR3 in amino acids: CASSLDGTGGLGYTF. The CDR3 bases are TGTGCCAGCAGCTTGGACGGGACAGGGGGCCTTGGCTACACCTTC.

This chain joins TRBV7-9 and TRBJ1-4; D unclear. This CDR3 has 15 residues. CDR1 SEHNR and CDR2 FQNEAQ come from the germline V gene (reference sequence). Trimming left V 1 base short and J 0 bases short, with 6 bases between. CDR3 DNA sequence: TGTGCCAGCAGCTTAGTGGCAGCAACTAATGAAAAACTGTTTTTT. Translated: CASSLVAATNEKLFF.

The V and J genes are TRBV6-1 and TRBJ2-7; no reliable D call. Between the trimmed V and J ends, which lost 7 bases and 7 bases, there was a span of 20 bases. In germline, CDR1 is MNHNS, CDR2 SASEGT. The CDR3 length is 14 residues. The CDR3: CASKTPSGLREQYF. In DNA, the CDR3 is TGTGCCAGCAAAACACCCTCGGGCCTTCGGGAGCAGTACTTC.